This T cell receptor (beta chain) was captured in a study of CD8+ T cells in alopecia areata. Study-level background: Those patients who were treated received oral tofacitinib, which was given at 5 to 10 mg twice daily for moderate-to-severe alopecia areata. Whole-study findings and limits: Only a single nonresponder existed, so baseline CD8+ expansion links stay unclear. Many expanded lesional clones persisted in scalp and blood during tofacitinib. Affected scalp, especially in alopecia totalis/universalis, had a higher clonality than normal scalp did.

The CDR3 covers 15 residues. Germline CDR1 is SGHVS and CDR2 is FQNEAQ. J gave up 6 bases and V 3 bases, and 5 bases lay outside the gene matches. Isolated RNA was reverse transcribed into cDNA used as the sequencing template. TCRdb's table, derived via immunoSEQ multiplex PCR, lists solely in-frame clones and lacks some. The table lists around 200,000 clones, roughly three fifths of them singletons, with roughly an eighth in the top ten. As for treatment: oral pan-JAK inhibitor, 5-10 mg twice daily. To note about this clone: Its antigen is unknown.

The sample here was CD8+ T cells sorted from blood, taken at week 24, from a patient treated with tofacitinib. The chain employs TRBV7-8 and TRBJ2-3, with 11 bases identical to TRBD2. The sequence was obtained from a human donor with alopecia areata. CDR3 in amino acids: CASSFFLAGGDTQYF. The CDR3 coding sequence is TGTGCCAGCAGCTTCTTCTTAGCGGGGGGGGATACGCAGTATTTT.